This entry lists 17 T cell receptor beta chains sequenced from one sample in a study of T cells after yellow fever vaccination. TCRdb re-derived calls from the 5' RACE reads in MiXCR, one entry per CDR3 protein. The table has about 74,000 distinct CDR3 sequences, more than 5.5% seen once. The sample consisted of CD8+ T cells sorted from PBMCs, taken around 5 days after the first yellow fever vaccination. The receptors shown here come from a man younger than 30 who received the YFV17D yellow fever vaccine.

This clonotype has ten or more counts. The rearrangement joins TRBV5-1 to TRBJ2-2; D not resolved. CDR1 is SGHRS and CDR2 is YFSETQ in the germline V gene. The CDR3 covers 15 residues. V gave up 2 bases and J gave up 0 bases, with 8 bases separating them. The DNA for the CDR3 is TGCGCCAGCAGCTTTGGCCAGACGAACACCGGGGAGCTGTTTTTT. Its translation: CASSFGQTNTGELFF.

This clonotype was seen only a few times. The J gene is TRBJ1-1, the V gene TRBV7-7, with D possibly matching TRBD1 (5 bases). Deletions cut 5 bases from V and 6 bases from J, with 13 bases between. The CDR3 spans 13 residues. Per the germline V gene, CDR1 is SSHAT and CDR2 is FNYEAQ (reference sequence). CDR3 in DNA: TGTGCCAGCAGCACACTCGGGGCCGCTGAAGCTTTCTTT. Translation gives CASSTLGAAEAFF. Combining the CDR3 with reference TRBV7-7 and TRBJ1-1 gives the whole variable domain GAGVSQSPRYKVTKRGQDVTLRCDPISSHATLYWYQQALGQGPEFLTYFNYEAQPDKSGLPSDRFSAERPEGSISTLTIQRTEQRDSAMYRCASSTLGAAEAFFGQGTRLTVV.

Notes on this clonotype: Compared with germline, one end of the junction differs, possibly owing to a read error. The rearrangement joins TRBV15 to TRBJ2-1; D unclear. CDR1 is LNHNV and CDR2 is YYDKDF in the germline V gene (reference sequence). The CDR3 is 15 residues long. The CDR3 coding sequence is TGTGCCACCAGCAGGACGGATCAATTGGGCAGTGAGAAGTTCTTC. Translated: CATSRTDQLGSEKFF.

This clonotype was counted ten times or more. The V call is TRBV7-6, the J call TRBJ2-1, with 9 nucleotides matching TRBD2. The CDR3 is 14 amino acids. From germline, CDR1 is SGHVS and CDR2 FNYEAQ. After removal of 1 base from V and 6 bases from J, the junction contained 1 base not matched to a gene. The CDR3 sequence: CASSLELAGNEQFF. CDR3 coding DNA: TGTGCCAGCAGCTTAGAACTAGCGGGCAATGAGCAGTTCTTC.

This clonotype was detected a few times. The V call is TRBV5-6, the J call TRBJ2-7, with D possibly TRBD2 on 6 matching bases. Germline V gene sequence: CDR1 SGHDT, CDR2 YYEEEE. The CDR3 loop spans 11 amino acids. The CDR3 loop is CASSPLEQEGV. The CDR3 region has the DNA TGTGCCAGCAGCCCGCTGGAACAGGAGGGCGTC.

This clonotype was seen at least ten times. This rearrangement joins TRBV20-1 to TRBJ2-7; 9 bases map to TRBD1. Trimming took 4 bases from V and 3 from J; bases not matched to a gene: 7. The germline gives CDR1 DFQATT, CDR2 SNEGSKA (reference sequence). CDR3 length equals 14 residues. The CDR3 DNA reads TGCAGTGCTACCCCCCGGGACAGGGTCTACGAGCAGTACTTC. As protein: CSATPRDRVYEQYF.

This clonotype turned up a few times. V and J are TRBV4-3 and TRBJ2-7; 10 nucleotides align to TRBD1. V was pared by 1 base and J by 5 bases, with 5 bases of the junction left unmatched. CDR3 length equals 15 residues. Germline CDR1 reads LGHNA; CDR2 reads YSLEER. CDR3 in amino acids: CASSQGTGGGDEQYF. The CDR3 DNA is TGCGCCAGCAGCCAAGGGACAGGGGGGGGAGACGAGCAGTACTTC.

This clonotype has at least ten counts. The rearrangement uses TRBV7-9 and TRBJ1-1; D ambiguous. The CDR3 has 15 amino acids. Germline V lookup: CDR1 SEHNR, CDR2 FQNEAQ (reference sequence). The germline V and J ends were trimmed by 5 bases and 0 bases, with 13 bases remaining between them. CDR3 nucleotides: TGTGCCAGCAGCCCATGGGAGGGTCTGAACACTGAAGCTTTCTTT. Its protein is CASSPWEGLNTEAFF.

At least ten counts were recorded for this clonotype. CDR3 residues: CASSLEGTEIYEQYF. CDR3 DNA: TGCGCCAGCAGCCTGGAAGGGACGGAAATATACGAGCAGTACTTC. The chain uses TRBV5-1 and TRBJ2-7, with D possibly being TRBD1 or TRBD2 (5 bases each). Germline-derived CDR1 and CDR2 are SGHRS and YFSETQ. Trimming pared 4 bases from V and 4 bases from J, leaving 18 bases between. The CDR3 totals 15 residues.

Ten or more counts support this clonotype. The CDR3 DNA sequence: TGCAGCGTTGATGGGACAGGGGCTGGTAGCACAGATACGCAGTATTTT. Translating gives CSVDGTGAGSTDTQYF. The chain is built from TRBV29-1 and TRBJ2-3; 10 positions agree with TRBD1. Germline CDR1 and CDR2: SQVTM and ANQGSEA. The V and J ends lost 3 bases and 0 bases, in that order; junction bases with no gene match: 6. CDR3 length: 16 residues.

This clonotype has more than one count but fewer than ten. V usage is TRBV5-1 and J usage is TRBJ2-5, with a possible D match to TRBD1 (7 bases). V lost 1 base and J 4 bases, leaving 14 bases between the germline ends. The CDR3 has 15 residues. The germline gives CDR1 SGHRS, CDR2 YFSETQ. The CDR3, as DNA: TGCGCCAGCAGCTTGCAGGGGGGCCGGAGAGAGACCCAGTACTTC. Translated, it gives CASSLQGGRRETQYF.

This clonotype occurred a few times. No DNA is shown, since the ends of the CDR3 on it are uncertain; the CDR3 is the one TCRdb lists. The chain links TRBV5-5 to TRBJ2-7; no check of the table's D call, TRBD1, against the DNA was made. The CDR3 has 14 residues if both end residues are counted. From germline, CDR1 is SGHKS and CDR2 YYEKEE (reference sequence). CDR3 loop: CASSFGTGALEEYF.

The table lists this clonotype with a few counts. The rearrangement uses TRBV6-1 and TRBJ2-3; the D gene is possibly TRBD2 (6 bases). Trimming took off 7 bases at V and 0 bases at J, with 17 bases between the two ends. This CDR3 is 16 amino acids long. The germline CDR1 and CDR2 sequences are MNHNS and SASEGT. CDR3 sequence (DNA): TGTGCCAGCACCCTTACCCGGGGGTATAGCACAGATACGCAGTATTTT. Residues: CASTLTRGYSTDTQYF.

This clonotype was counted only a few times. CDR3 residues: CASSPLDYEQYF. Written as DNA, the CDR3 is TGTGCCAGCAGTCCCCTAGACTACGAGCAGTACTTC. V and J are TRBV6-2 or TRBV6-3 and TRBJ2-7; D ambiguous. Germline CDR1 reads MNHEY; CDR2 reads SVGEGT. V was cut by 5 bases and J by 3 bases, with 8 bases left in between. The CDR3 sequence is 12 residues long.

The chain employs TRBV6-1 and TRBJ2-3; TRBD2 agrees at 8 bases. This CDR3 has 13 residues. J lost 2 bases, V lost 10 bases, and 5 bases had no gene match. Germline V gene sequence: CDR1 MNHNS, CDR2 SASEGT. This CDR3 reads CAIGGGLTDTQYF. The CDR3 DNA sequence: TGTGCCATCGGGGGGGGACTCACAGATACGCAGTATTTT.

This chain uses TRBV7-4 with TRBJ2-7; D is ambiguous. This CDR3 comprises 13 residues. V lost 9 bases, J lost 7 bases, and 19 bases lay in between. Germline-derived CDR1 and CDR2 are SGHVT and SQSDAQ. The CDR3 DNA reads TGTGCCAGGAGCAAATGGACGCCCTTTGAGCAGTACTTC. Its translation is CARSKWTPFEQYF.

A few counts support this clonotype. The chain uses TRBV7-9 and TRBJ1-2; 10 nucleotides align to TRBD1. The CDR3 is 15 residues long. Germline V lookup: CDR1 SEHNR, CDR2 FQNEAQ (reference sequence). V lost 5 bases, J lost 3 bases, and 6 bases stayed unmatched. Written as DNA, the CDR3 is TGTGCCAGCAGCGCCCGGGACAGGGGAGACTATGGCTACACCTTC. This codes for CASSARDRGDYGYTF.